These T cell receptor beta chains were read from a single sample in a study of technical replicates of blood from a handful of donors. Only in-frame clones appear in the TCRdb table, and some are missing; sequencing was by immunoSEQ multiplex PCR. The data show around 79,000 clones, around 90% seen once. Sequencing was performed on T cells isolated from PBMCs. The receptors shown here come from a human donor in good health. Some clones in this sample may be carry-over from other donors' samples. Each CDR3 is given with its conserved first and last residue. A D gene is named only where the DNA matches it firmly. Some rows mark clone size as missing; the rest say once, few, many or name a class of expanded clone.

size,D,V,J,DNA,CDR3
-,-,TRBV19,TRBJ2-7,TGTGCCAGTAGTACAGCGAGGCCTCACGAGCAGTACTTC,CASSTARPHEQYF
-,TRBD1,TRBV19,TRBJ1-2,TGTGCCAGTAGTACAGACAGGGAAGAGGTCTATGGCTACACCTTC,CASSTDREEVYGYTF
-,-,TRBV5-6,TRBJ2-5,TGTGCCAGCAGCTCTGCAGGGGAAGAGACCCAGTACTTC,CASSSAGEETQYF
-,-,TRBV11-2,TRBJ2-7,TGTGCCAGCAGCGGACACTACGAGCAGTACTTC,CASSGHYEQYF
-,-,TRBV5-6,TRBJ1-1,TGTGCCAGCACGGGGGGTCGAAACATGAACACTGAAGCTTTCTTT,CASTGGRNMNTEAFF
-,-,TRBV9,TRBJ2-2,TGTGCCAGCAGCCCCCGGGACTTTAACACCGGGGAGCTGTTTTTT,CASSPRDFNTGELFF
-,-,TRBV7-9,TRBJ1-1,TGTGCCAGCAGCTTTTCCAACGGACGGGATCGGGCTTTCTTT,CASSFSNGRDRAFF
-,TRBD1,TRBV27,TRBJ2-5,TGTGCCAGCACTATGGGACAGGGCGGGACCCAGTACTTC,CASTMGQGGTQYF
-,-,TRBV6-1,TRBJ1-5,TGTGCCAGCAGGGGTAGGGGCCCTCAGCCCCAGCATTTT,CASRGRGPQPQHF
-,-,TRBV5-4,TRBJ2-7,TGTGCCAGCAGCTCCCACTACGAGCAGTACTTC,CASSSHYEQYF
-,TRBD1,TRBV14,TRBJ1-5,TGTGCCAGCACCCTAGGGGGTCTTCGGGACAGGGTGAGCAATCAGCCCCAGCATTTT,CASTLGGLRDRVSNQPQHF
once,TRBD2,TRBV14,TRBJ2-1,TGTGCCAGCAGCACCCTAGCGGGAGGCTCCTACAATGAGCAGTTCTTC,CASSTLAGGSYNEQFF
-,-,TRBV19,TRBJ2-3,TGTGCCAGTAGTGGCCGACCTAGGGATACGCAGTATTTT,CASSGRPRDTQYF
-,-,TRBV5-4,TRBJ2-7,TGTGCCAGCAGCAAAAACAGGAACTCCTACGAGCAGTACTTC,CASSKNRNSYEQYF
-,TRBD2,TRBV5-1,TRBJ2-5,TGCGCCTCCCGGACTAGTACGGAGACCCAGTACTTC,CASRTSTETQYF
-,-,TRBV6-1,TRBJ1-1,TGTGCCAGCAGTAAAACTGGGAACACTGAAGCTTTCTTT,CASSKTGNTEAFF
-,TRBD2,TRBV4-3,TRBJ2-5,TGCGCCAGCAGCACCCGACTAGCGGTGTACCAAGAGACCCAGTACTTC,CASSTRLAVYQETQYF
-,TRBD1,TRBV4-2,TRBJ2-4,TGTGCCAGCAGCCAACAATCCAGGGCAGGGGGAAGAGACATTCAGTACTTC,CASSQQSRAGGRDIQYF
-,-,TRBV28,TRBJ1-2,TGTGCCAGCAGTTTACCCGACAGCTATGGCTACACCTTC,CASSLPDSYGYTF
-,-,TRBV7-9,TRBJ2-2,TGTGCCAGCAGCTTAGGTGCGGCCGGGGAGCTGTTTTTT,CASSLGAAGELFF
few,TRBD1,TRBV29-1,TRBJ1-1,TGCAGCGTCGCAAGACAGGGGGCCACTGAAGCTTTCTTT,CSVARQGATEAFF
-,-,TRBV21-1,TRBJ2-5,TGTGCCAGCAGCACGAGGGCGGGCCGTGATCAGGAGACCCAGTACTTC,CASSTRAGRDQETQYF
-,TRBD2,TRBV19,TRBJ2-1,TGTGCCAGTAGTAAATTAGCGGGAGGTGAGCAGTTCTTC,CASSKLAGGEQFF
-,-,TRBV5-6,TRBJ1-1,TGTGCCAGCAGCTGGGACACCAAGACGAACACTGAAGCTTTCTTT,CASSWDTKTNTEAFF
-,TRBD1,TRBV5-1,TRBJ2-2,TGCGCCAGCAGCGAAAGCCGACAGGGAACCGGGGAGCTGTTTTTT,CASSESRQGTGELFF
-,-,TRBV30,TRBJ1-2,TGTGCCTGGAGTGTACGGAGGAGCGGGATCTATGGCTACACCTTC,CAWSVRRSGIYGYTF
-,-,TRBV27,TRBJ2-5,TGTGCCAGCAGTTCCCACAGGGAAGAGACCCAGTACTTC,CASSSHREETQYF
-,-,TRBV18,TRBJ2-7,TGTGCCAGCTCTCGTAGCGGTCTCTCCTACGAGCAGTACTTC,CASSRSGLSYEQYF
-,-,TRBV30,TRBJ1-1,TGTGCCTGGATCCGGGCTCCGGAGGGATTTGAAGGAGCTTTCTTT,CAWIRAPEGFEGAFF
-,-,TRBV11-3,TRBJ2-7,TGTGCCAGCAGCTTAGGGACACTCTACGAGCAGTACTTC,CASSLGTLYEQYF
-,-,TRBV2,TRBJ2-7,TGTGCCAGCAGTGAAGGCGGGACGTTATACTACGAGCAGTACTTC,CASSEGGTLYYEQYF
-,TRBD2,TRBV5-4,TRBJ2-3,TGTGCCAGCAGCCCCGGGACTAGCAGTCCCGAAGATACGCAGTATTTT,CASSPGTSSPEDTQYF
-,-,TRBV6-5,TRBJ1-1,TGTGCCAGCAGTGGGCAGGGGCCTGAAGCTTTCTTT,CASSGQGPEAFF
-,-,TRBV6-1,TRBJ2-2,TGTGCCAGCAGTGAAGCAGGGACTTTCACCGGGGAGCTGTTTTTT,CASSEAGTFTGELFF
once,TRBD2,TRBV7-9,TRBJ2-5,TGTGCCAGCAGCCCTGGACTAGCCTTCCAAGAGACCCAGTACTTC,CASSPGLAFQETQYF
-,TRBD1,TRBV18,TRBJ1-2,TGTGCCAGCTCACCAGGGGACAGCGGGTATGGCTACACCTTC,CASSPGDSGYGYTF
-,TRBD2,TRBV29-1,TRBJ2-7,TGCAGCGTTGAGCGGGAGGCTCCCTACGAGCAGTACTTC,CSVEREAPYEQYF
-,-,TRBV7-2,TRBJ1-2,TGTGTCAGCAGCTTAGGGTGGCACGGCTACACCTTC,CVSSLGWHGYTF
-,-,TRBV14,TRBJ2-3,TGTGCCAGCAGCCAGGGGGCTGGTACGCAGTATTTT,CASSQGAGTQYF
-,TRBD2,TRBV5-4,TRBJ2-3,TGTGCCAGCAGCTTGACCCGGGGGAGGGCAGATACGCAGTATTTT,CASSLTRGRADTQYF
-,TRBD2,TRBV29-1,TRBJ2-7,TGCAGCGTTGAAGTAGGGCTAGCGGGAGGGTACGAGCAGTACTTC,CSVEVGLAGGYEQYF
-,-,TRBV27,TRBJ2-1,TGTGCCAGCAGTTCCTCACCAGTCTCCTACAATGAGCAGTTCTTC,CASSSSPVSYNEQFF